These 19 T cell receptor beta chains came from one sample sequenced in a study of metastatic and nonmetastatic thyroid tumors. TCRdb re-analyzed the PCR reads using MiXCR. The data hold fewer than 20,000 clones, with about a fifth observed a single time. None of the patients had undergone any treatment ahead of thyroid surgery. The sequencing sample was made of tumor tissue. The origin of the receptors is a female donor with papillary thyroid cancer or a benign thyroid nodule (not recorded which). Some clones in this sample may be carry-over from other donors' samples.

This clone was seen only a few times. The chain uses TRBV20-1 and TRBJ2-7, with TRBD1 matching 7 bases. The junction had 8 bases not matched to a gene; V was cut back by 2 bases and J by 4 bases. The CDR3 length is 14 residues. The germline V gene has CDR1 DFQATT and CDR2 SNEGSKA (reference sequence). CDR3 nucleotides: TGCAGTGCTAGACGTGAGGGGGCGCTTTACGAGCAGTACTTC. It is translated as CSARREGALYEQYF.

This clone was observed a handful of times. The genes are TRBV11-3 and TRBJ2-7; 7 nucleotides match TRBD1. Germline V gene data show CDR1 as SGHNT and CDR2 as YENEEA. With 0 bases clipped from V and 1 base from J, the junction kept 3 bases outside the gene matches. The CDR3 consists of 15 residues. The CDR3: CASSLEGTESYEQYF. The CDR3 DNA reads TGTGCCAGCAGCTTAGAGGGGACAGAGTCCTACGAGCAGTACTTC.

As concerns this clone: A much larger clone differs from this one at a single base, so this may be a read error. This sample also contains other DNA sequences that code for the same CDR3. This chain connects TRBV9 to TRBJ2-5; perhaps D is TRBD1 or TRBD2 (5 bases each). CDR1 is SGDLS and CDR2 is YYNGEE in the germline V gene. This CDR3 comprises 16 residues. The CDR3 here is CASSPSVTDSVGTQYF. CDR3 sequence (DNA): TGTGCCAGCAGCCCATCGGTGACAGACAGCGTGGGGACCCAGTACTTT.

This clone was counted ten times or more. A much larger clone lies one base from this, so it may be a read error. This sample includes further DNA sequences coding for the same CDR3. The chain is built from TRBV19 and TRBJ1-2; no definite D call. Trimming took 4 bases from V and 3 from J, leaving 15 bases between them. The CDR3 extends over 15 amino acids. Germline V CDR1 and CDR2: LNHDA, SQIVND (reference sequence). CDR3 sequence (DNA): TGTGCCAGTAGTAACGGCGATCTCTCGTACTATGGCTACACCTTC. Amino acids: CASSNGDLSYYGYTF.

V usage is TRBV20-1 and J usage is TRBJ2-1; D uncertain. Trimming left V 1 base short and J 7 bases short, with 17 bases between. The CDR3 loop spans 15 amino acids. Germline V gene data show CDR1 as DFQATT and CDR2 as SNEGSKA (reference sequence). The CDR3 here is CSARGEGSDWNEQFF. The CDR3 DNA sequence: TGCAGTGCTAGAGGGGAAGGCAGTGATTGGAATGAGCAGTTCTTC.

CDR3 in DNA: TGTGCCTCCGATACCGACCGACTGGGTGGCTACACCTTC. Translating gives CASDTDRLGGYTF. V usage is TRBV30 and J usage is TRBJ1-2, with no clear D. The germline V and J ends were trimmed by 7 bases and 7 bases, with 19 bases remaining between them. The germline V gene has CDR1 GTSNPN and CDR2 SVGIG (reference sequence). The CDR3 is 13 amino acids.

This clone has a handful of counts. V usage is TRBV6-5 and J usage is TRBJ2-7; 8 nucleotides match TRBD2. V dropped 5 bases and J dropped 4; count of bases not matched to a gene: 10. CDR3 length: 15 residues. Per germline, CDR1 MNHEY and CDR2 SVGAGI. CDR3 in amino acids: CASSPQTSGSYEQYF. CDR3 DNA sequence: TGTGCCAGCAGTCCTCAAACCAGCGGGAGTTACGAGCAGTACTTC.

This clone was detected many times. The chain uses TRBV19 and TRBJ1-1, with 11 nucleotides matching TRBD1. This CDR3 comprises 17 residues. With V trimmed by 9 bases and J by 1 base, 13 bases remained unmatched. The germline V gene has CDR1 LNHDA and CDR2 SQIVND (reference sequence). The CDR3 nucleotides read TGTGCCAGGGACCGACCGGGACAGGGGGTGGCGAACACTGAAGCTTTCTTT. This translates into CARDRPGQGVANTEAFF.

In its sample, this clone was seen once. The J gene is TRBJ1-2, the V gene TRBV5-1; 7 bases are a match to TRBD1. Germline V gene data show CDR1 as SGHRS and CDR2 as YFSETQ. V lost 0 bases to trimming and J lost 4 bases; unmatched junction nucleotides: 18. The CDR3 consists of 19 residues. Written as DNA, the CDR3 is TGCGCCAGCAGCTTGGGATTGAGTCGAGTCAGGGGGGTTAGCTATGGCTACACCTTC. The encoded protein is CASSLGLSRVRGVSYGYTF.

The V call is TRBV7-3, the J call TRBJ2-1; D unclear. There are 14 residues in the CDR3. Trimming pared 1 base from V and 5 bases from J, leaving 9 bases between. Germline V gives CDR1 SGHTA, CDR2 FQGTGA. CDR3 residues: CASSLSGNHNEQFF. Written as DNA, the CDR3 is TGTGCCAGCAGCTTAAGTGGCAACCACAATGAGCAGTTCTTC. The full variable domain, completed using reference TRBV7-3 and TRBJ2-1, is GAGVSQTPSNKVTEKGKYVELRCDPISGHTALYWYRQSLGQGPEFLIYFQGTGAADDSGLPNDRFFAVRPEGSVSTLKIQRTERGDSAVYLCASSLSGNHNEQFFGPGTRLTVL.

This clone was found a few times. The chain employs TRBV29-1 and TRBJ2-7; D gene uncertain. This CDR3 comprises 12 residues. The ends were cut back, 6 bases at V and 0 bases at J, with 9 bases in the middle. Per the germline V gene, CDR1 is SQVTM and CDR2 is ANQGSEA. The DNA of the CDR3 is TGCAGCGTCGTCGTTCCCTCCTACGAGCAGTACTTC. Amino acids: CSVVVPSYEQYF.

In this sample, this clone turned up many times. The chain couples TRBV27 to TRBJ2-3, with 10 bases lining up with TRBD2. Germline CDR1 and CDR2: MNHEY and SMNVEV (reference sequence). There are 15 residues in the CDR3. With 5 bases clipped from V and 5 bases from J, the junction kept 7 bases outside the gene matches. The CDR3, as DNA: TGTGCCAGCAGTCGACGACGACTAGCGGGAGATACGCAGTATTTT. Residues: CASSRRRLAGDTQYF.

This clone has a count of ten or more. The junction does not match germline at one end; this may be a read error. The chain has TRBV7-2 and TRBJ1-6; maybe TRBD1 (6 bases). The CDR3 contains 15 residues. The germline V gene has CDR1 SGHTA and CDR2 FQGNSA. The CDR3 nucleotides are TGTGCCAGCAGTTCTACAGGGAATCGAAATTTACCCCTCCACTTT. Translated, it gives CASSSTGNRNLPLHF.

The rearrangement uses TRBV20-1 and TRBJ1-1; 7 bases are a match to TRBD1. The V segment lost 3 bases and the J segment 4 bases; nucleotides outside the gene matches: 14. CDR1 is DFQATT, CDR2 SNEGSKA, per germline (reference sequence). The CDR3 totals 16 residues. In DNA form, the CDR3 reads TGCAGTGCTAGGACAGGGATCGGGGTACGTGGCACTGAAGCTTTCTTT. It is translated as CSARTGIGVRGTEAFF.

This clone was counted ten times or more. This chain joins TRBV7-2 and TRBJ1-4; possible D gene TRBD1, 5 bases. Germline CDR1 and CDR2: SGHTA and FQGNSA. The CDR3 has 13 amino acids. Trimming removed 4 bases from V and 7 bases from J, with 10 bases in between. The CDR3 DNA reads TGTGCCAGCAGCTCCGGACACCTTGAAAAACTGTTTTTT. Translation: CASSSGHLEKLFF.

The sample holds many counts of this clone. V is TRBV7-2 and J is TRBJ2-1, with D perhaps TRBD2 (5 bases). CDR3 size: 13 residues. Germline CDR1 and CDR2: SGHTA and FQGNSA. The V end lost 6 bases, the J end lost 8 bases, and 14 bases lay between the germline ends. The CDR3 spells CASSLYTADEQFF. For the CDR3, the DNA is TGTGCCAGCAGTCTATACACAGCGGATGAGCAGTTCTTC.

Judged by abundance, this clone is medium-sized. The chain links TRBV7-8 to TRBJ2-7; D is ambiguous. Germline V lookup: CDR1 SGHVS, CDR2 FQNEAQ. CDR3 length: 13 residues. The germline V and J ends were trimmed by 1 base and 9 bases, with 13 bases remaining between them. CDR3 bases: TGTGCCAGCAGCTTAGAGGCGCGGCTTAGGCAGTACTTC. Its translation: CASSLEARLRQYF.

This clone is medium-sized. This chain uses TRBV12-3 or TRBV12-4 with TRBJ2-5; D remains ambiguous. V was cut by 5 bases and J by 1 base, with 11 bases left in between. This CDR3 contains 14 residues. CDR3 coding DNA: TGTGCCAGCAGTGGACGGGTCGTCCAAGAGACCCAGTACTTC. Amino acids: CASSGRVVQETQYF.

This clone was counted a few times. This chain uses TRBV6-5 with TRBJ1-5; the match to TRBD1 covers 9 bases. The CDR3 is 18 amino acids. Trimming cost V 6 bases and J 0 bases; bases outside gene matches: 12. Germline CDR1 and CDR2: MNHEY and SVGAGI. As DNA, the CDR3 is TGTGCCAGCAGCCACCGGGACAGGGAAATTTATAGCAATCAGCCCCAGCATTTT. Residues: CASSHRDREIYSNQPQHF.